The clone carrying this T cell receptor (beta chain) was counted many times. Its specificity is unknown. This specimen comes from a study of T cell repertoires in cytomegalovirus infection. In the study overall: CMV infection together with matching HLA type was indicated by public TCR beta signatures. Notes on the study in general: Identification of carriers of CMV plus the relevant HLA was performed using cumulative public TCR beta family frequency.

Each CDR3 protein gets one entry after TCRdb re-called the reads with MiXCR. This repertoire shows over 150,000 distinct CDR3 sequences, over 13% found once; its top ten account for 25% to 30%. The sequencing input was PBMCs. The TCR comes from a human donor in good health (CMV status not recorded). Some clones in this sample may be carry-over from other donors' samples.

This CDR3 is CASSSRGSGNTIYF. The CDR3 nucleotides are TGTGCCAGCAGCTCACGGGGGTCCGGAAACACCATATATTTT. V usage is TRBV7-2 and J usage is TRBJ1-3, with a tentative D call TRBD1 (5 bases). Germline loops: CDR1 SGHTA, CDR2 FQGNSA. The length of the CDR3 is 14 residues. V lost 4 bases, J lost 4 bases, and 11 bases lay in between. The full variable domain, completed using reference TRBV7-2 and TRBJ1-3, is GAGVSQSPSNKVTEKGKDVELRCDPISGHTALYWYRQSLGQGLEFLIYFQGNSAPDKSGLPSDRFSAERTGGSVSTLTIQRTQQEDSAVYLCASSSRGSGNTIYFGEGSWLTVV.